This entry is about one T cell receptor beta chain. This sample was taken from a study of blood T cell repertoires in COVID-19. In the study overall: Sites in the United States, Italy and Spain provided acute and convalescent COVID-19 samples.

Participant-given clinical history determined each cohort assignment. Germline CDR1 is SGDLS and CDR2 is YYNGEE. The CDR3 runs to 15 residues. Trimming took off 4 bases at V and 2 bases at J, with 13 bases between the two ends. Per the authors' pipeline: Reference gene primer amplification gave estimated nucleated cell counts. Produced via immunoSEQ multiplex PCR; TCRdb's table is partial and in-frame only. The V and J calls and clone size were taken over from that table, and D and trimming were inferred from the DNA. Of fewer than 250,000 clones detected, 70% to 90% appear once; the ten largest clones hold 3.5% to 4%.

Sequencing was done on a sample of PBMCs or T cells enriched from blood (not recorded which). The genes are TRBV9 and TRBJ1-5, with a tentative D call TRBD1 (6 bases). This TCR came from a woman in her forties with acute COVID-19. In nucleotides, the CDR3 is TGTGCCAGCAGCCCGGGGACACCGGGCAATCAGCCCCAGCATTTT. Translating it yields CASSPGTPGNQPQHF.